These 11 T cell receptor beta chains originate from one sample sequenced in a study of identical twins. TCRdb reanalysed the 5' RACE reads using MiXCR and keeps one entry per CDR3 protein. The sample consists of approximately 500,000 distinct CDR3 sequences, 24% of them appearing once. These data were also reused for a study on T cells expressing NK-cell markers.

Material: CD4+ T cells sorted from blood. The origin of the receptors is a woman between 18 and 30 years old in good health.

This clonotype was observed a few times. This rearrangement joins TRBV7-2 to TRBJ1-5; D may be TRBD1 (5 bases). Germline V gene data show CDR1 as SGHTA and CDR2 as FQGNSA. The CDR3 spans 15 residues. With 1 base removed from V and 10 bases from J, the gap between germline ends came to 17 bases. CDR3 protein: CASSLVGAVRSPQHF. The DNA for the CDR3 is TGTGCCAGCAGCTTAGTTGGGGCGGTTAGGAGTCCCCAGCATTTT.

The CDR3 bases are TGTGCCAGCAGTTACCCAGAGGGTTATGGCTACACCTTC. This gives the protein CASSYPEGYGYTF. The genes are TRBV6-6 and TRBJ1-2; D gene unclear. Trimming took 2 bases from V and 5 from J, leaving 9 bases between them. The CDR3 consists of 13 residues. Germline CDR1 is MNHNY and CDR2 is SVGAGI (reference sequence).

This clonotype appeared a few times. V usage is TRBV20-1 and J usage is TRBJ1-6; 9 positions match TRBD1. This CDR3 has 14 residues. Germline CDR1 reads DFQATT; CDR2 reads SNEGSKA (reference sequence). J was trimmed by 7 bases and V by 2 bases; bases with no gene match: 3. The CDR3 is CSARQDRGNSPLHF. In nucleotides, the CDR3 is TGCAGTGCTAGACAGGACAGGGGCAATTCACCCCTCCACTTT.

This clonotype was counted a few times. J is TRBJ1-6 and V is TRBV25-1; no reliable D call. Trimming took off 3 bases at V and 0 bases at J, with 15 bases between the two ends. Germline V gene data show CDR1 as MGHDK and CDR2 as SYGVNS. CDR3 length: 18 amino acids. As DNA, the CDR3 is TGTGCCAGCAGTGACCAGGTTCAACTGAGCTCCTATAATTCACCCCTCCACTTT. Translating it yields CASSDQVQLSSYNSPLHF.

This clonotype has more than one count but fewer than ten. CDR3 DNA sequence: TGTGCCAGCAGCTTAAGGTTACGGGGGCAGGGCGAGCAGTACTTC. It codes for CASSLRLRGQGEQYF. The V call is TRBV7-2, the J call TRBJ2-7, with D perhaps TRBD1 or TRBD2 (6 bases each). Germline V gives CDR1 SGHTA, CDR2 FQGNSA. The CDR3 loop spans 15 amino acids. Trimming took 2 bases from V and 6 from J, leaving 17 bases between them.

This clonotype has ten or more counts. This chain uses TRBV12-3 or TRBV12-4 with TRBJ1-6; D is uncertain. This CDR3 contains 11 residues. V lost 2 bases and J 7 bases, leaving 0 bases between the germline ends. The DNA of the CDR3 is TGTGCCAGCAGTTTAAATTCACCCCTCCACTTT. It specifies CASSLNSPLHF.

The gene calls are TRBV5-1 and TRBJ2-1, with TRBD2 as a possible D gene (6 bases). The CDR3 runs 15 residues. Trimming stripped 4 bases from V and 4 bases from J, with 15 bases between. Germline V gene data show CDR1 as SGHRS and CDR2 as YFSETQ. In DNA, the CDR3 is TGCGCCAGCAGCAGTGGCGTGGGAGGTTACAATGAGCAGTTCTTC. Its translation: CASSSGVGGYNEQFF.

V usage is TRBV5-1 and J usage is TRBJ2-5; D may correspond to TRBD1 or TRBD2 (5 bases each). The germline V gene has CDR1 SGHRS and CDR2 YFSETQ. V was pared by 0 bases and J by 4 bases, with 16 bases between. This CDR3 contains 16 residues. In nucleotides, the CDR3 is TGCGCCAGCAGCTTGGCCTCCCGGGACCTACGAGAGACCCAGTACTTC. It specifies CASSLASRDLRETQYF.

This clonotype was seen a handful of times. The chain carries TRBV25-1 and TRBJ2-3; 10 nucleotides align to TRBD2. This CDR3 is 13 amino acids long. Germline V gene sequence: CDR1 MGHDK, CDR2 SYGVNS. V shed 10 bases and J 4 bases; nucleotides not matched to a gene: 5. CDR3 sequence: CAISGLASDTQYF. In DNA, the CDR3 is TGTGCCATTTCGGGACTAGCGTCAGATACGCAGTATTTT.

This chain connects TRBV6-5 to TRBJ1-1; maybe TRBD1 (5 bases). Germline loops: CDR1 MNHEY, CDR2 SVGAGI. The CDR3 consists of 12 residues. V lost 0 bases and J 11 bases, leaving 10 bases between the germline ends. The CDR3 bases are TGTGCCAGCAGTTACTCTGGGGCAGTCGCTTTCTTT. Protein: CASSYSGAVAFF.

The rearrangement joins TRBV7-2 to TRBJ1-1, with a weak D call TRBD1 (5 bases). CDR1 and CDR2 from the germline V gene are SGHTA and FQGNSA. V gave up 5 bases and J gave up 4 bases, with 14 bases separating them. This CDR3 comprises 14 residues. This chain's CDR3 is CASSRDGGSTEAFF. In DNA, the CDR3 is TGTGCCAGCAGCCGCGACGGGGGGAGCACTGAAGCTTTCTTT.